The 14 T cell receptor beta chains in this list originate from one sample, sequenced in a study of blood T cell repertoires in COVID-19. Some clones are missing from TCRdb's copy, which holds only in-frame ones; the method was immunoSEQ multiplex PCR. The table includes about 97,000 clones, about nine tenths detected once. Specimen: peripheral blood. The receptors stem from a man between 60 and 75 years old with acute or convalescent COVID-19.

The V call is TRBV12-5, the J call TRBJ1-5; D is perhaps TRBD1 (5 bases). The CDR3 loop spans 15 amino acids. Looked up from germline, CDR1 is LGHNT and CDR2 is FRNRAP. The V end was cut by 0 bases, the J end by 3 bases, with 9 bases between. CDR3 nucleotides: TGTGCTAGTGGTTTGGTAGGGGTATACAATCAGCCCCAGCATTTT. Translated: CASGLVGVYNQPQHF.

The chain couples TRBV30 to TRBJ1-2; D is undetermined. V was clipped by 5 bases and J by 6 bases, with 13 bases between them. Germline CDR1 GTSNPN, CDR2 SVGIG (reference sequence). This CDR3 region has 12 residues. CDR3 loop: CAWSLRWNGYTF. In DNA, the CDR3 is TGTGCCTGGTCGCTGAGGTGGAATGGCTACACCTTC.

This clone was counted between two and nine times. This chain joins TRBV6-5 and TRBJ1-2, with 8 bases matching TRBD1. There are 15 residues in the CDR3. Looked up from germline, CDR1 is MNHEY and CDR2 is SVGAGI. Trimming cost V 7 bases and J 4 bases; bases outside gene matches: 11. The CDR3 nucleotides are TGTGCCAGCACCAGAGGGGCAGGGGGCGGCTATGGCTACACCTTC. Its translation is CASTRGAGGGYGYTF.

The CDR3 here is CASSHGTTQETQYF. The CDR3 DNA sequence: TGCGCCAGCAGCCACGGGACAACACAAGAGACCCAGTACTTC. The V gene is TRBV5-1, the J gene TRBJ2-5, with a possible D match to TRBD1 (6 bases). Trimming stripped 4 bases from V and 2 bases from J, with 12 bases between. The germline CDR1 and CDR2 sequences are SGHRS and YFSETQ. This CDR3 comprises 14 residues.

The CDR3 bases are TGCGCCAGCAGCTACGGGGGACTCGAAAGCATTATGGGTGGCTACACCTTC. Encoded protein: CASSYGGLESIMGGYTF. This sequence joins TRBV5-1 and TRBJ1-2, with D maybe TRBD1 (5 bases). In germline, CDR1 is SGHRS, CDR2 YFSETQ. Between the trimmed V and J ends, which lost 3 bases and 7 bases, there was a span of 25 bases. This CDR3 contains 17 residues.

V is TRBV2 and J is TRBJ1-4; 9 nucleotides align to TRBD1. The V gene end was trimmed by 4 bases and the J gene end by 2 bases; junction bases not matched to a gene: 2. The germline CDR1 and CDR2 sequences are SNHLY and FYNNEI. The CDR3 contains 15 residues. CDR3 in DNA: TGTGCCAGCAGTGTACAGGGGGCGACTAATGAAAAACTGTTTTTT. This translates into CASSVQGATNEKLFF.

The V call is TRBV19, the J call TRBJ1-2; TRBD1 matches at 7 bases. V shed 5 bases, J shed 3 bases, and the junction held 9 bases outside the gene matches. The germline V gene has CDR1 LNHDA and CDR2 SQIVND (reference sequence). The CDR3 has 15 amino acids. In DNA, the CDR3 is TGTGCCAGTAGTCCACACAGGGGATGGGACTATGGCTACACCTTC. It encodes CASSPHRGWDYGYTF.

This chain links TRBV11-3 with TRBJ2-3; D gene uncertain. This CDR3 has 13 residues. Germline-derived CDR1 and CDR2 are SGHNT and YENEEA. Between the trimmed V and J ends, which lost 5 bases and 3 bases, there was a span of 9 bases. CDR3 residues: CASSPTETDTQYF. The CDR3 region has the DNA TGTGCCAGCAGCCCAACTGAGACAGATACGCAGTATTTT.

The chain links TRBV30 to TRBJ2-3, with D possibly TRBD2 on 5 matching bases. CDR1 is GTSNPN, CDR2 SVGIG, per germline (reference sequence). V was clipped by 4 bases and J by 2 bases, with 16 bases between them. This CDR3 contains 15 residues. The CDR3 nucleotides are TGTGCCTGGAAACGGGTAGCGACACTCACAGATACGCAGTATTTT. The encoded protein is CAWKRVATLTDTQYF.

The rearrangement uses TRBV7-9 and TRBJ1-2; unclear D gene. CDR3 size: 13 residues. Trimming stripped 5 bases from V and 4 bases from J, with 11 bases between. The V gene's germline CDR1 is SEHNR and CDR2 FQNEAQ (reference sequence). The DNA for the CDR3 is TGTGCCAGCAGCCCCGGAGGGCCCTATGGCTACACCTTC. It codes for CASSPGGPYGYTF.

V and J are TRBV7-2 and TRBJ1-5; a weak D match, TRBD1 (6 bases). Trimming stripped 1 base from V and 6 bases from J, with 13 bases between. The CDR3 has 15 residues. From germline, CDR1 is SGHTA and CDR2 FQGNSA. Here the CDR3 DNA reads TGTGCCAGCAGCTTAGTATCACAGGGAATTCAGCCCCAGCATTTT. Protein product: CASSLVSQGIQPQHF.

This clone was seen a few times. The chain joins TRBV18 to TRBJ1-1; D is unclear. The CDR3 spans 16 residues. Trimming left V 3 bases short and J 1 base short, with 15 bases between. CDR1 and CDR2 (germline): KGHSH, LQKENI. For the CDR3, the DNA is TGTGCCAGCTCACCCCAGGATCGAGTCCGGAACACTGAAGCTTTCTTT. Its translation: CASSPQDRVRNTEAFF.

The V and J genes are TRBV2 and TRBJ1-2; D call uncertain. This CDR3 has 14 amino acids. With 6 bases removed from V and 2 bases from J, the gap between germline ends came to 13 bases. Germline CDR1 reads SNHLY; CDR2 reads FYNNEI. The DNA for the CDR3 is TGTGCCAGCAGGAAAAGTGCGCTAAACTATGGCTACACCTTC. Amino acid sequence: CASRKSALNYGYTF.

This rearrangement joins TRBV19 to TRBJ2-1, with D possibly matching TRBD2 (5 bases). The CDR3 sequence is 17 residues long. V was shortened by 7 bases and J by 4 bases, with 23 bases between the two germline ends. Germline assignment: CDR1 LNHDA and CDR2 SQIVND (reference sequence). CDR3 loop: CASMGSDYFHDYNEQFF. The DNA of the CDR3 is TGTGCCAGTATGGGGAGCGACTATTTTCACGATTACAATGAGCAGTTCTTC.